This T cell receptor beta chain stems from a study of shared clonotypes between healthy human individuals. The table came from immunoSEQ multiplex PCR; TCRdb's copy has only in-frame clones and leaves some out. The table shows around 510,000 clones, with about 96% occurring only once. V shed 7 bases, J shed 0 bases, and the junction held 12 bases outside the gene matches. Looked up from germline, CDR1 is MDHEN and CDR2 is SYDVKM. CDR3 length equals 17 residues. This TCR was sampled from a woman in her 30s in good health. Sequences were obtained from naive CD4+ T cells sorted from blood. Subset meaning: CD45RA+ positively selected. The chain has TRBV28 and TRBJ1-3, with 7 positions matching TRBD1. This chain's CDR3 is CASTPKGDSRSGNTIYF. The DNA for the CDR3 is TGTGCCAGCACCCCAAAGGGGGACAGTCGCTCTGGAAACACCATATATTTT.